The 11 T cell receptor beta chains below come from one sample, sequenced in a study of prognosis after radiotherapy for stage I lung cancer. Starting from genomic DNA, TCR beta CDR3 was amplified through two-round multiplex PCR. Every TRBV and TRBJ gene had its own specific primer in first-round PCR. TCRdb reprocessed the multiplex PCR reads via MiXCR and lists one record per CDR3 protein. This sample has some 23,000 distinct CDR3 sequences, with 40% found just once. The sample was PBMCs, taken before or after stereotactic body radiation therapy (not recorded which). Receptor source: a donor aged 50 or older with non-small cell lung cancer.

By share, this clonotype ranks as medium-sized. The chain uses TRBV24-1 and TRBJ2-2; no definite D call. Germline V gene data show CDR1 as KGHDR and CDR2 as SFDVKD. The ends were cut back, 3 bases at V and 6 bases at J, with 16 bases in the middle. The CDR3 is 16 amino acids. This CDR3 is CATSDQTLPSPGELFF. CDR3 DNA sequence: TGTGCCACCAGTGATCAGACCCTCCCGTCCCCCGGGGAGCTGTTTTTT.

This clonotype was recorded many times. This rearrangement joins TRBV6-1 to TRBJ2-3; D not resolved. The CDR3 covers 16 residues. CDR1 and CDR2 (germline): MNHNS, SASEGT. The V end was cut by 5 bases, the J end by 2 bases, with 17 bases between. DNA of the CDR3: TGTGCCAGCAGTCTACCCAGCTATCAACCCACAGATACGCAGTATTTT. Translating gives CASSLPSYQPTDTQYF.

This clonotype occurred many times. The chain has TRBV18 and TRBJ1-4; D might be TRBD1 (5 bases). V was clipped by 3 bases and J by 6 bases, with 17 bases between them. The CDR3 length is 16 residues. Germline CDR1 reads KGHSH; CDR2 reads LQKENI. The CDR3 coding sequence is TGTGCCAGCTCACCCAACCCGTTGGGCAGGGATGAAAAACTGTTTTTT. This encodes CASSPNPLGRDEKLFF.

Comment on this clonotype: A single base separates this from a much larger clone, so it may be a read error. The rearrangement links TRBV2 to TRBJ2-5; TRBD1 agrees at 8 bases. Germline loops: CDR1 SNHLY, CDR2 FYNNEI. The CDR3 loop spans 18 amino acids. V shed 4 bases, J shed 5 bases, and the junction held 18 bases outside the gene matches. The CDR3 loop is CASSAIPRWQGAVETQYF. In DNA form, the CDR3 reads TGTGCCAGCAGTGCCATCCCCAGGTGGCAGGGGGCGGTCGAGACCCAGTACTTC.

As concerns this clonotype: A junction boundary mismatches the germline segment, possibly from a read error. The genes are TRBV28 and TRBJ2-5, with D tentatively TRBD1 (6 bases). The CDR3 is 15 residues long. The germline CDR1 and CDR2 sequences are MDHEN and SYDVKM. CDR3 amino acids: CAISPNTGKVETQYF. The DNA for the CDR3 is TGTGCCATCAGTCCAAATACAGGGAAGGTGGAGACCCAGTACTTC.

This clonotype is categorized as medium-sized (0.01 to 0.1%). The CDR3 loop reads CASSLGGQWGYTF. The CDR3 DNA sequence: TGCGCCAGCAGCTTGGGAGGACAGTGGGGCTACACCTTC. The rearrangement uses TRBV5-1 and TRBJ1-2, with a weak D call TRBD1 (6 bases). Germline lookup yields CDR1 SGHRS and CDR2 YFSETQ. V dropped 0 bases and J dropped 8 bases, with 11 bases sitting between them. This CDR3 spans 13 amino acids.

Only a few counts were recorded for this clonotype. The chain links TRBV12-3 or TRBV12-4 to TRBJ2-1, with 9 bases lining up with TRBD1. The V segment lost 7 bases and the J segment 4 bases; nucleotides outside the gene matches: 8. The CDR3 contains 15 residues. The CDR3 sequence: CASTSQGARYNEQFF. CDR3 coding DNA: TGTGCCAGCACTTCACAGGGGGCGAGGTACAATGAGCAGTTCTTC.

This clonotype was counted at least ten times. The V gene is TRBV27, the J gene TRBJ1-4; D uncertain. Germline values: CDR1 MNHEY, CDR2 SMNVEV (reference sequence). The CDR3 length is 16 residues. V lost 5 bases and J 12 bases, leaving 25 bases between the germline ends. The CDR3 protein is CASSPLYSMRGLQLFF. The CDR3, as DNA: TGTGCCAGCAGTCCACTTTACAGCATGAGAGGTTTACAACTGTTTTTT. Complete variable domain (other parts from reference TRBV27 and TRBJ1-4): EAQVTQNPRYLITVTGKKLTVTCSQNMNHEYMSWYRQDPGLGLRQIYYSMNVEVTDKGDVPEGYKVSRKEKRNFPLILESPSPNQTSLYFCASSPLYSMRGLQLFFGSGTQLSVL.

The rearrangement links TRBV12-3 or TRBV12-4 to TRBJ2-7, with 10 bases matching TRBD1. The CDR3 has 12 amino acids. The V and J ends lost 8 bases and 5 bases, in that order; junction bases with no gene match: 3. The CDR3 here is CASGDRGNEQYF. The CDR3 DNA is TGTGCCAGCGGGGACAGGGGCAACGAGCAGTACTTC.

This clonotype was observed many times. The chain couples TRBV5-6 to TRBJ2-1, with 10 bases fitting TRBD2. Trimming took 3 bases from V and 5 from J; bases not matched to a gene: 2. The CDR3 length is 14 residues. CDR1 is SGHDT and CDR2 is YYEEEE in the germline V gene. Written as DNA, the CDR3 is TGTGCCAGCAGCTCCGGACTAGCGGACAATGAGCAGTTCTTC. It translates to CASSSGLADNEQFF.

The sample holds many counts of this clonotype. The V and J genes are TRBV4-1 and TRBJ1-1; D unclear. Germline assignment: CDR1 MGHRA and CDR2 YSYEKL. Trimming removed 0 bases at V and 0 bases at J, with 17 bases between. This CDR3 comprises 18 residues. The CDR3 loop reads CASSQDRQAFLMNTEAFF. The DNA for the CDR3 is TGCGCCAGCAGCCAAGATCGGCAGGCGTTCCTCATGAACACTGAAGCTTTCTTT.